The present T cell receptor beta chain was sequenced within a study of CXCR3-negative and CXCR3-positive naive CD8 T cells. General observations from the study: Both naive subsets, CXCR3-negative and CXCR3-positive, displayed similar TRBV-TRBJ usage, unlike memory cells. CXCR3-positive naive cells had TRB CDR3s that were more hydrophobic than CXCR3-negative naive cells had. Both of the naive subsets showed about the same high diversity, but memory CD8+ cells had much less.

Note on this clonotype: Antigen: not known.

Using triplicate sorts, some 300,000 cells were collected each time from every CD8+ T cell subset. Naive CD8+ T cells had a CD45RO-CCR7+CD27+CD95- phenotype. UMI-tagged TRB cDNA libraries were built via 5' RACE. With the 5' RACE reads reprocessed, TCRdb shows one record per CDR3 protein and no DNA. The sample includes nearly 7,000 distinct CDR3 sequences. Input material: naive CXCR3+ CD8+ T cells from blood. Subset given: CD45RO-CCR7+CD27+CD95- naive CD8+ T cells expressing CXCR3 (TNR3+). The receptor comes from a human donor in good health. Some clones in this sample may be carry-over from other donors' samples.

This chain's CDR3 is CASSTSGRTDTQYF. This chain connects TRBV19 to TRBJ2-3; TCRdb's D call, TRBD2, is unchecked because there is no DNA. Germline CDR1 reads LNHDA; CDR2 reads SQIVND (reference sequence). This CDR3 region has 14 residues.